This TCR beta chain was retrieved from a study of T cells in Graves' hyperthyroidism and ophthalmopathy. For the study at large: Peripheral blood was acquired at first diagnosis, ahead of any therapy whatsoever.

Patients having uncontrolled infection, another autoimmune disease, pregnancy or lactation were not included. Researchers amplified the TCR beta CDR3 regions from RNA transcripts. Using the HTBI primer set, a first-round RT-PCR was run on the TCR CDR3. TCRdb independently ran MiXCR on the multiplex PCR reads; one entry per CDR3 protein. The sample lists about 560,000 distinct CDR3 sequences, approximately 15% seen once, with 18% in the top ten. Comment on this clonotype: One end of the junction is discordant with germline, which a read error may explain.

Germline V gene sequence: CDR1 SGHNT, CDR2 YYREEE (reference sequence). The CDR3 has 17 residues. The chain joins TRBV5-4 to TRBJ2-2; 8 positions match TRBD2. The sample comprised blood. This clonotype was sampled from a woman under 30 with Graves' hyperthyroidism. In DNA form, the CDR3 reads TGTGCCGGCAGCCGGGCACCCGGGACTAGAAACACCGGGGAGCTGTTTTTT. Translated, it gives CAGSRAPGTRNTGELFF.